This T cell receptor (beta chain) was obtained from a study of cytomegalovirus exposure and HLA in healthy donors (TCRdb year 2017). Background for the entire study: In an earlier analysis of about 560 of the donors, 250 to 300 Gb of sequence data and 117 million unique TCR beta sequences from 180 million or so T cells were reported. Donor age, sex, ethnicity and CMV serostatus were compiled alongside the repertoire data. Of the roughly 390 genotyped donors, over 70% fell in the genetic ancestry cluster associated with self-reported Caucasian donors. The number of typed donors differed by locus: about 629-630 for A, B, C, DRB1 and DQB1; 500 to 550 for DQA1; fewer than 610 for DPA1; and around 450 for DPB1. In a later genetic analysis, genome-wide SNP genotypes for about 55% of the roughly 700 donors were used, and that subset was treated as a discovery cohort. Across approximately 400 genotyped donors of the cohort, an average of approximately 240,000 unique TCR beta nucleotide sequences per donor were sequenced, and 15% to 20% of those sequences were non-productive. The study combined high-throughput TCR immunosequencing, statistical association of individual TCRs with disease status, and machine learning to predict cytomegalovirus infection status. The study profiled the T cell repertoires of 500 to 800 subjects by immunosequencing and related them to cytomegalovirus serostatus. The later analysis used no new phenotypic data to find candidate immune exposures, relying instead on TCR beta sequences and their occurrence across donors. All discovery cohort repertoires had been generated using a single sequencing platform. An early release that covered about 600 HLA-typed donors contained approximately 320 gigabases of sequencing data and about 84 million unique TCR sequences. Along with the approximately 600-subject first cohort, a separate validation cohort of over a hundred different subjects was used. An earlier analysis of fewer than 750 of the donors used high-throughput TCR beta sequencing to judge whether each TCR beta V gene segment behaved as functional or pseudogenic. The study was designed to test whether signatures of past pathogen exposure could be identified by cataloging public T cell receptors. Both class I and class II loci were covered by HLA typing, at four-digit resolution. Roughly 5 DR-DQ haplotypes were handled as single units for association and clustering, since linkage in the cohort was strong. In a later analysis, previously published TCR beta repertoires from 670 or so donors were re-analyzed and high-resolution HLA genotyping was added so that TCR occurrence patterns could be studied.

The cohort comprised fewer than 750 healthy bone marrow donors. All cohort members were sampled while nominally healthy, although unrecorded immune exposures were likely present. The donor tested CMV seronegative and was one of the 352 seronegative cohort members. Each donor provided a peripheral blood sample, and peripheral blood mononuclear cells were used for TCR beta sequencing. Genomic DNA extraction from the blood cell samples was performed with the Qiagen DNeasy Blood Extraction Kit. Broader findings and caveats from the paper: Most TCR sequences were seen in very few donors, while some public TCRs were found in many individuals. Only TCR beta chains were sequenced in this cohort, and the absence of alpha or paired-chain data limited detectable features. In an earlier analysis of some 500 of the donors, most TCR beta V segments appeared in productive rearrangements about 87% or about 30% of the time, broadly matching IMGT annotations. The study listed 164 TCR beta chains as associated with cytomegalovirus. The authors suggested that the approach could potentially be generalized to other disease states and immunological phenotypes. A further reported finding was that TCR beta sequences accurately predicted the HLA-A and HLA-B alleles for most subjects in the first cohort. V-gene and J-gene trimming of TCR beta chains was associated with a missense DCLRE1C variant in a later genetic analysis, and the association was replicated in an independent cohort. Because HLA typing was missing for some donors at each locus, association tests included only the typed subset. Linkage disequilibrium might explain the correlated functional status among segregating V segments, but an unknown experimental factor could not be excluded. In a later analysis, HLA-associated TCR beta chains were found to be more clonally expanded and to have lower generation probabilities than equally common non-associated chains. Most CMV-associated TCR beta chains appeared to be HLA-restricted in a later analysis, and the HLA associations seemed to be driven largely by CMV exposure. For the cohort, immune exposure information was limited to CMV serostatus. Several of the top co-occurrence clusters appeared to be linked to parvovirus B19, influenza, CMV and Epstein-Barr virus, according to a later analysis. According to a later genetic analysis, donors in an Asian-associated ancestry cluster had fewer N-insertions in productive TCRs than the approximately 710-donor mean. Cytomegalovirus status was reported to be diagnosed by the classifier with high specificity and sensitivity in both the original and validation cohorts. When HLA alleles, especially DR and DQ, strongly co-occurred, attributing TCR associations to individual alleles was difficult. Presence/absence analyses assumed roughly uniform sequencing depth across donors, an assumption that may not hold. A group of highly shared sequence variants was considered likely to be a technical artifact of the sequencing pipeline. In vitro tests confirmed that a few of the cytomegalovirus-associated TCR beta chains recognize cytomegalovirus antigens. Seventeen rarely observed V segments, including chromosome 9 orphons, were excluded from the earlier analysis of about 500 of the donors because counts were too low. A later analysis found that TCR association rates varied across HLA loci, with DRB1 alleles showing the most associated TCRs and HLA-C alleles the fewest. Some IMGT-functional V segments, including TRBV6-2 and TRBV6-3, could not be distinguished by the 87-base-pair reads and were therefore excluded. In a later analysis, some 17,000 TCR beta sequences were associated with specific HLA alleles at a false discovery rate of 0.05.

This clone was recorded a few times. Its recognized antigen is unknown. No quality values exist for individual bases; no much larger clone is one base distant. The CDR3 numbers 16 residues from cysteine through phenylalanine. CDR3 DNA only is kept here, 48 bases in frame from base 1. The junction shows trimming of 0 bases on V and 4 bases on J, and the gene matches do not reach 6 bases of it. CDR1 is given as PRHDT and CDR2 as FYEKMQ, both from the germline V gene (reference sequence). Receptor amplification or capture employed the immunoSEQ multiplex PCR assay. A mixture of 60 forward primers for TCR Vbeta segments and 13 reverse primers for TCR Jbeta segments was used in the multiplex PCR. The CDR3 region of rearranged TCR beta genes was amplified from genomic DNA by a multiplex PCR assay. On the Illumina HiSeq System, the amplified TCR beta libraries were sequenced as 87-base-pair reads. On the study's bioinformatics: A later analysis counted about 80 million unique TCR beta chains across the 666 repertoires, and some 11 million of these chains were shared by at least two donors. To remove PCR and sequencing errors, raw reads were error-corrected and collapsed into unique sequences using a nearest-neighbor algorithm that merged closely related sequences. Alignment of CDR3 sequences to IMGT reference sequences was used to assign V, D and J gene segments. Each retained sequence needed at least a six-nucleotide match to both a V gene segment and a J gene segment. Rearrangements were called productive when the CDR3 lacked stop codons and stayed in frame with V and J; all others were non-productive. Following IMGT convention, CDR3 was defined as the stretch from the second conserved V-encoded cysteine up to the conserved J-encoded phenylalanine. Sequences without an unambiguous match to a single V gene segment were excluded from the earlier analysis of approximately 600 of the donors. An earlier analysis of 500 to 600 of the donors classified V segments as functional when productive rearrangements were above 56.7% and as segregating when the standard deviation between donors was above 5%. A statistical classification framework was developed to diagnose cytomegalovirus status using the catalog of TCR beta chain sequences. A later analysis assigned V and J genes by comparing TCR nucleotide sequences with IMGT/GENE-DB human TR gene sequences. Using the TCRdist pipeline, a later analysis assigned CDR3 sequences along with most-parsimonious VDJ recombination scenarios. In a later analysis, every TCR beta chain was defined by the combination of its CDR3 amino acid sequence and its V-gene family, and reads without a unique V-gene family were dropped. A later analysis removed 450 to 600 highly shared, low-generation-probability nucleotide sequences to deal with suspected cross-contamination and a sequencing artifact. A later analysis calculated a clonal expansion index for each public chain from normalized within-repertoire ranks of inferred template counts. Generation probabilities in a later analysis came from a VDJ recombination model fitted to out-of-frame rearrangements, and those results were checked against IGoR. A later analysis scored TCR-TCR, TCR-HLA and TCR-CMV co-occurrence with hypergeometric tests, applying a repertoire-size bias correction to TCR pairs. To estimate false discovery rates, a later analysis permuted the HLA or CMV assignments 20 times. In a later analysis, co-occurring TCRs were grouped using DBSCAN, with TCRdist sequence similarity added in when clustering inside HLA-allele-positive subsets. Repertoires with fewer than 30,000 or more than 120,000 public chains were left out of co-occurrence clustering, as were about 5 repertoires with anomalous nucleotide sharing. TCRdb took over this immuneACCESS table, retaining in-frame rearrangements with V and J assigned. Such tables are incomplete; in checked studies, under half of the missing clones stem from an unresolved V gene, and the remainder is unexplained. Clone size and V and J calls were adopted from that table, with D and trimming inferred from the DNA. A total of about 63,000 clones appear in this sample, roughly 70% of them only once. The ten largest clones represent approximately 5.5% of the sample.

The V gene is TRBV13 and the J gene is TRBJ1-2; 9 bases in the junction line up with TRBD1. Material for sequencing was PBMCs. This receptor was identified in a man over 45 in good health and CMV-seronegative. The CDR3: CASSLGDRGSSYGYTF. The nucleotide sequence reads TGTGCCAGCAGCTTAGGAGACAGGGGGAGTAGCTATGGCTACACCTTC.